The rows below give T cell receptor beta chains drawn from one sample of a study of response to subunit inactivated influenza vaccine. TCRdb independently ran MiXCR on the RT-PCR reads; one entry per CDR3 protein. The table shows approximately 700,000 distinct CDR3 sequences, with approximately 15% occurring only once. The specimen comprised PBMCs from blood, sampled around two weeks before vaccination. The receptor set was obtained from a man aged 50 to 59 who received an inactivated influenza vaccine. CDR3s include the opening cysteine and the closing phenylalanine or tryptophan. The order of the fields is D gene, V gene, J gene, CDR3 protein. D genes are given only for firm matches.

TRBD2	TRBV4-2	TRBJ2-1	CASSQEGPSGGNNEQFF
TRBD2	TRBV18	TRBJ2-1	CASRGEGPSYNEQFF
TRBD2	TRBV7-3	TRBJ2-2	CASSLTLTSGSPGELFF
-	TRBV12-3/TRBV12-4	TRBJ2-7	CASSFRADSYEQYF
-	TRBV7-3	TRBJ2-7	CASSLIGDPSYEQYF
-	TRBV28	TRBJ1-2	CASSPTGRGGYTF
TRBD2	TRBV28	TRBJ2-5	CASSILSGGAETQYF
-	TRBV7-9	TRBJ1-4	CASSLEETANEKLFF
-	TRBV28	TRBJ2-1	CASSSSVLSGGWVEQFF
-	TRBV7-8	TRBJ2-3	CASSLALGQGITDTQYF
-	TRBV7-8	TRBJ2-3	CASSSGRADTQYF
-	TRBV12-3/TRBV12-4	TRBJ1-6	CASSPQGFNSPLHF
-	TRBV5-1	TRBJ1-5	CASSLEGANQPQHF
-	TRBV5-1	TRBJ1-2	CASSLSWGSAYGYTF